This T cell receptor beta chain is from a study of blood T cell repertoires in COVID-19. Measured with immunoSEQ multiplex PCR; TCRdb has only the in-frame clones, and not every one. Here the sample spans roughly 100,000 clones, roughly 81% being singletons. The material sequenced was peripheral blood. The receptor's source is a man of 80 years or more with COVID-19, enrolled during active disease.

The CDR3 DNA reads TGCGCCAGCAGCCAAGAGGCGAGCAGTGGAGGCTATGGCTACACCTTC. Translation gives CASSQEASSGGYGYTF. The genes are TRBV4-3 and TRBJ1-2; D unclear. Germline CDR1 reads LGHNA; CDR2 reads YSLEER. CDR3 length equals 16 residues. V dropped 0 bases and J dropped 4 bases, with 15 bases sitting between them.